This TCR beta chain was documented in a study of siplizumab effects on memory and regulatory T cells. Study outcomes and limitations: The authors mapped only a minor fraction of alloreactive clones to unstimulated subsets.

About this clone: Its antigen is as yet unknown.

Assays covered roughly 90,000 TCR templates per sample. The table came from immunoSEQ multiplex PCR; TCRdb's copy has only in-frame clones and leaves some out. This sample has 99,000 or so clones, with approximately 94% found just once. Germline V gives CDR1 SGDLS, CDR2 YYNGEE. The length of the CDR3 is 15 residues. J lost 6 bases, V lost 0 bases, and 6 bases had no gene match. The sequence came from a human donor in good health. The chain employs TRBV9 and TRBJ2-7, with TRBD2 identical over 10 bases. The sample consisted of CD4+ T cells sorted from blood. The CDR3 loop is CASSVESSGSGEQYF. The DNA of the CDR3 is TGTGCCAGCAGCGTAGAGTCTAGCGGGAGTGGCGAGCAGTACTTC.